This is a list of T cell receptor beta chains from one sample in a study of cytomegalovirus exposure and HLA in healthy donors. Profiled with immunoSEQ multiplex PCR; TCRdb holds only in-frame clones, not every one. The sample consists of fewer than 120,000 clones, approximately 86% of them appearing once. Sequenced material: PBMCs. These receptors all stem from a man aged 40-49 years in good health and CMV-seronegative. Each CDR3 is given with its conserved first and last residue. D genes are given only for firm matches. Rows give clone size only sometimes, using once, few, many, or a class for an expanded clone.

CDR3nt: TGTGCCAGCAGCCCGCGACAGAAAGGTGAAAAACTGTTTTTT; CDR3aa: CASSPRQKGEKLFF; abundance: .; d_gene: .; v_gene: TRBV7-8; j_gene: TRBJ1-4
CDR3nt: TGTGCCAGCAGCGTAGCGGAGGGGAAAGGTCGGGGTGGACTGTTTTTT; CDR3aa: CASSVAEGKGRGGLFF; abundance: .; d_gene: .; v_gene: TRBV9; j_gene: TRBJ1-4
CDR3nt: TGCGCCAGCAGCTCGGACAGAGGGAATGAGCAGTTCTTC; CDR3aa: CASSSDRGNEQFF; abundance: .; d_gene: .; v_gene: TRBV5-1; j_gene: TRBJ2-1
CDR3nt: TGTGCCAGTAGTACTCAAGGGGGACAAGAGACCCAGTACTTC; CDR3aa: CASSTQGGQETQYF; abundance: .; d_gene: .; v_gene: TRBV19; j_gene: TRBJ2-5
CDR3nt: TGTGCCATCAGTGAAAGGGCGGGACTCCCCGGCGAAAAACTGTTTTTT; CDR3aa: CAISERAGLPGEKLFF; abundance: .; d_gene: .; v_gene: TRBV10-3; j_gene: TRBJ1-4
CDR3nt: TGTGCCAGCAGTGTCGACAGTCTCTCCTACGAGCAGTACTTC; CDR3aa: CASSVDSLSYEQYF; abundance: once; d_gene: .; v_gene: TRBV6-5; j_gene: TRBJ2-7
CDR3nt: TGTGCCACCAGCAGAGAAAAAGGTAAACAACGGGCTGAAGCTTTCTTT; CDR3aa: CATSREKGKQRAEAFF; abundance: .; d_gene: .; v_gene: TRBV15; j_gene: TRBJ1-1
CDR3nt: TGTGCCTGGAGAGCGGGCCCGGACACTGAAGCTTTCTTT; CDR3aa: CAWRAGPDTEAFF; abundance: .; d_gene: .; v_gene: TRBV30; j_gene: TRBJ1-1
CDR3nt: TGTGCCAGCAGCGTAGGGACTAGCGGGGGAAATGAGCAGTTCTTC; CDR3aa: CASSVGTSGGNEQFF; abundance: .; d_gene: TRBD2; v_gene: TRBV9; j_gene: TRBJ2-1
CDR3nt: TGTGCCAGCAGGGGGGGACAGGGCCGAGGTGAGACCCAGTACTTC; CDR3aa: CASRGGQGRGETQYF; abundance: .; d_gene: TRBD1; v_gene: TRBV6-1; j_gene: TRBJ2-5
CDR3nt: TGTGCCAGCAGCCCGGGACAGGCTAATGAAAAACTGTTTTTT; CDR3aa: CASSPGQANEKLFF; abundance: .; d_gene: TRBD1; v_gene: TRBV7-2; j_gene: TRBJ1-4
CDR3nt: TGTGCCAGCAGCCCGTCGGAGACGGTTGAGCAGTTCTTC; CDR3aa: CASSPSETVEQFF; abundance: .; d_gene: .; v_gene: TRBV7-8; j_gene: TRBJ2-1
CDR3nt: TGTGCCAGCAGCGTTCTGTCCAGGACTAGCGGGGAGGAGACCCAGTACTTC; CDR3aa: CASSVLSRTSGEETQYF; abundance: once; d_gene: TRBD2; v_gene: TRBV7-6; j_gene: TRBJ2-5
CDR3nt: TGTGCCAGCAGCTTAGAGCGGTCACAGTTCTTC; CDR3aa: CASSLERSQFF; abundance: .; d_gene: .; v_gene: TRBV7-2; j_gene: TRBJ2-1
CDR3nt: TGCAGCGTTTTCATCTCCTACGAGCAGTACTTC; CDR3aa: CSVFISYEQYF; abundance: .; d_gene: .; v_gene: TRBV29-1; j_gene: TRBJ2-7
CDR3nt: TGTGCCTGGAGCGCACAGGGATTTGGTCAGCCCCAGCATTTT; CDR3aa: CAWSAQGFGQPQHF; abundance: .; d_gene: .; v_gene: TRBV30; j_gene: TRBJ1-5
CDR3nt: TGTGCCAGCAGTTACTCAACCAGGGCAGAGACCCAGTACTTC; CDR3aa: CASSYSTRAETQYF; abundance: .; d_gene: .; v_gene: TRBV6-5; j_gene: TRBJ2-5
CDR3nt: TGTGCCAGCAGCCCTTCTAGCGGGGGTTCCAATGAGCAGTTCTTC; CDR3aa: CASSPSSGGSNEQFF; abundance: .; d_gene: TRBD2; v_gene: TRBV7-2; j_gene: TRBJ2-1
CDR3nt: TGTGCCAGCAGCTTTGATGCCAGGGTTGGCTATGAGCAGTTCTTC; CDR3aa: CASSFDARVGYEQFF; abundance: .; d_gene: .; v_gene: TRBV7-2; j_gene: TRBJ2-1
CDR3nt: TGCGCCAGCAGCATCGACAGGGGGCGGTCACCCCTCCACTTT; CDR3aa: CASSIDRGRSPLHF; abundance: .; d_gene: TRBD1; v_gene: TRBV5-1; j_gene: TRBJ1-6
CDR3nt: TGTGCCAGCAGCCCCGGAGGTTCAGGCTCCTACGAGCAGTACTTC; CDR3aa: CASSPGGSGSYEQYF; abundance: .; d_gene: .; v_gene: TRBV5-5; j_gene: TRBJ2-7
CDR3nt: TGTGCCAGCAGCTGGGGGGGGGAAGGCACTGAAGCTTTCTTT; CDR3aa: CASSWGGEGTEAFF; abundance: once; d_gene: .; v_gene: TRBV7-2; j_gene: TRBJ1-1
CDR3nt: TGTGCCAGCAGTTACTGGAGGGGACAGGGTCTCCACGAGCAGTACTTC; CDR3aa: CASSYWRGQGLHEQYF; abundance: .; d_gene: TRBD1; v_gene: TRBV6-5; j_gene: TRBJ2-7
CDR3nt: TGCGCCAGCAGCTTGTCTAGCGGTTACGAGCAGTACTTC; CDR3aa: CASSLSSGYEQYF; abundance: .; d_gene: TRBD2; v_gene: TRBV5-1; j_gene: TRBJ2-7
CDR3nt: TGCGCCAGCAGCTTGGACTACGACATTCAGTACTTC; CDR3aa: CASSLDYDIQYF; abundance: .; d_gene: .; v_gene: TRBV5-1; j_gene: TRBJ2-4
CDR3nt: TGCGCCAGCAGCCTTACCGGGACAGGGGACACTGAAGCTTTCTTT; CDR3aa: CASSLTGTGDTEAFF; abundance: .; d_gene: TRBD1; v_gene: TRBV4-3; j_gene: TRBJ1-1
CDR3nt: TGCGCCAGCAGCTTGATATCCGGGACAGCCGCAAACACTGAAGCTTTCTTT; CDR3aa: CASSLISGTAANTEAFF; abundance: .; d_gene: TRBD1; v_gene: TRBV5-1; j_gene: TRBJ1-1
CDR3nt: TGTGCCATTGACAGGGGACAAAATCAGCCCCAGCATTTT; CDR3aa: CAIDRGQNQPQHF; abundance: .; d_gene: TRBD1; v_gene: TRBV6-1; j_gene: TRBJ1-5
CDR3nt: TGCAGCGCCCGACTTGGCGGGGGCTACGAGCAGTACTTC; CDR3aa: CSARLGGGYEQYF; abundance: once; d_gene: TRBD2; v_gene: TRBV29-1; j_gene: TRBJ2-7
CDR3nt: TGTGCCAGCAGCTCCGTTTGGGGGGTTAGCGAGCAGTACTTC; CDR3aa: CASSSVWGVSEQYF; abundance: .; d_gene: .; v_gene: TRBV6-1; j_gene: TRBJ2-7
CDR3nt: TGCGCCAGCAGCCCCGCGGGGACAGGGGTTAAATCTGAAGCTTTCTTT; CDR3aa: CASSPAGTGVKSEAFF; abundance: .; d_gene: TRBD1; v_gene: TRBV5-1; j_gene: TRBJ1-1
CDR3nt: TGTGCCAGCAGTCCAGGGTACGGCTATGGCTACACCTTC; CDR3aa: CASSPGYGYGYTF; abundance: once; d_gene: .; v_gene: TRBV7-6; j_gene: TRBJ1-2
CDR3nt: TGTGCCAGCAACGTCGGGACTACCCACAATGAGCAGTTCTTC; CDR3aa: CASNVGTTHNEQFF; abundance: .; d_gene: TRBD2; v_gene: TRBV9; j_gene: TRBJ2-1
CDR3nt: TGTGCCAGCATTCCCCTGGGGAGGGTGACCTACGAGCAGTACTTC; CDR3aa: CASIPLGRVTYEQYF; abundance: .; d_gene: TRBD2; v_gene: TRBV28; j_gene: TRBJ2-7
CDR3nt: TGTGCCAGCAATAACAGGGCAGAAGAGACCCAGTACTTC; CDR3aa: CASNNRAEETQYF; abundance: .; d_gene: .; v_gene: TRBV2; j_gene: TRBJ2-5
CDR3nt: TGTGCCAGCAGTCCCGGGACAGGGAACTACAATGAGCAGTTCTTC; CDR3aa: CASSPGTGNYNEQFF; abundance: .; d_gene: TRBD1; v_gene: TRBV2; j_gene: TRBJ2-1
CDR3nt: TGTGCCAGCAGAAGAAGACTTATCTATGGCTACACCTTC; CDR3aa: CASRRRLIYGYTF; abundance: once; d_gene: .; v_gene: TRBV6-5; j_gene: TRBJ1-2
CDR3nt: TGTGCCAGCGGTCGACAGCCCTCCTACGAGCAGTACTTC; CDR3aa: CASGRQPSYEQYF; abundance: .; d_gene: .; v_gene: TRBV6-5; j_gene: TRBJ2-7
CDR3nt: TGCGCCAGCAGCTTGGCAGGGGGCGCGTTGGGGAACACTGAAGCTTTCTTT; CDR3aa: CASSLAGGALGNTEAFF; abundance: .; d_gene: TRBD1; v_gene: TRBV5-1; j_gene: TRBJ1-1
CDR3nt: TGTGCCAGCAGCAAAGTGATAGGGACAGGGCTCATCCTACGAGAGCAGTACTTC; CDR3aa: CASSKVIGTGLILREQYF; abundance: once; d_gene: .; v_gene: TRBV21-1; j_gene: TRBJ2-7
CDR3nt: TGCGCCAGCAGCTTGGAGGGGTACGAGCAGTACTTC; CDR3aa: CASSLEGYEQYF; abundance: .; d_gene: .; v_gene: TRBV5-1; j_gene: TRBJ2-7
CDR3nt: TGTGCCAGCACCGAGACTAGCGGGGGGGGCGGGGTGTACGGGGAGCTGTTTTTT; CDR3aa: CASTETSGGGGVYGELFF; abundance: .; d_gene: TRBD2; v_gene: TRBV2; j_gene: TRBJ2-2
CDR3nt: TGCGCCAGCAGCTGGAGGGACAGTAACACTGAAGCTTTCTTT; CDR3aa: CASSWRDSNTEAFF; abundance: .; d_gene: TRBD1; v_gene: TRBV5-1; j_gene: TRBJ1-1
CDR3nt: TGTGCCAGCAGAATCTCCAGGGGGAATGAAAAACTGTTTTTT; CDR3aa: CASRISRGNEKLFF; abundance: .; d_gene: TRBD1; v_gene: TRBV28; j_gene: TRBJ1-4
CDR3nt: TGCGCCAGCAGCCAAGACAGGCTAAGCTCCTACGAGCAGTACTTC; CDR3aa: CASSQDRLSSYEQYF; abundance: .; d_gene: .; v_gene: TRBV4-1; j_gene: TRBJ2-7
CDR3nt: TGCGCCAGCAGAACAGGCATGTTGTCGTGGGAGACCCAGTACTTC; CDR3aa: CASRTGMLSWETQYF; abundance: .; d_gene: .; v_gene: TRBV5-1; j_gene: TRBJ2-5
CDR3nt: TGCAGCGTTGGTGAGGGAAACACCATATATTTT; CDR3aa: CSVGEGNTIYF; abundance: .; d_gene: .; v_gene: TRBV29-1; j_gene: TRBJ1-3